These 5 T cell receptor beta chains share one sample of origin, sequenced in a study of CD8 T cells in ankylosing spondylitis. Study-level findings and limits: In ankylosing spondylitis blood, a motif of several highly homologous TCR beta variants appeared characteristic.

Their antigen targets remain unknown. TCRdb called the 5' RACE reads again in MiXCR, with one record for every CDR3 protein. This table holds hundreds of thousands of distinct CDR3 sequences, approximately 26% found once. What was sequenced was blood, either unsorted or a sorted T cell fraction (not recorded which). Every receptor here comes from a male donor with ankylosing spondylitis.

The chain has TRBV15 and TRBJ2-1, with TRBD2 matching 7 bases. Germline values: CDR1 LNHNV, CDR2 YYDKDF (reference sequence). Trimming cost V 1 base and J 0 bases; bases outside gene matches: 3. This CDR3 is 16 amino acids long. The CDR3 protein is CATSRVRGSSYNEQFF. The CDR3 bases are TGTGCCACCAGCAGAGTGCGGGGGAGCTCCTACAATGAGCAGTTCTTC.

This chain links TRBV3-1 with TRBJ1-4; 7 bases are a match to TRBD1. CDR1 is LGHDT, CDR2 YNNKEL, per germline (reference sequence). The V and J ends lost 4 bases and 8 bases, in that order; junction bases with no gene match: 7. This CDR3 comprises 14 residues. DNA of the CDR3: TGTGCCAGCAGCCCTACAGGGGTCGGAGAAAAACTGTTTTTT. Translated, it gives CASSPTGVGEKLFF.

V is TRBV7-9 and J is TRBJ2-4; TRBD1 aligns across 9 bases. Trimming removed 5 bases from V and 6 bases from J; junction bases left unmatched: 5. There are 14 residues in the CDR3. Germline V CDR1 and CDR2: SEHNR, FQNEAQ (reference sequence). The CDR3 coding sequence is TGTGCCAGCAGCGTACAGGGGGCTGTAAACATTCAGTACTTC. This gives the protein CASSVQGAVNIQYF.

This chain links TRBV10-3 with TRBJ2-7, with 10 bases identical to TRBD1. Per the germline V gene, CDR1 is ENHRY and CDR2 is SYGVKD. The trim removed 7 bases at V and 4 bases at J, leaving 7 bases unmatched. The CDR3 consists of 14 residues. DNA for the CDR3: TGTGCCATCAAGGACCGGGACAGGGGTTACGAGCAGTACTTC. Translated: CAIKDRDRGYEQYF.

The chain employs TRBV3-1 and TRBJ2-1; tentatively, D is TRBD2 (5 bases). The V gene lost 7 bases and the J gene lost 9 bases, with 19 bases spanning the gap. Germline loops: CDR1 LGHDT, CDR2 YNNKEL (reference sequence). The CDR3 is made up of 14 amino acids. CDR3 sequence (DNA): TGTGCCAGCACTGGGAGCTACGGCAATGGTGAGCAGTTCTTC. Translated, it gives CASTGSYGNGEQFF.